These T cell receptor beta chains were read from a single sample in a study of CD8 T cells in ankylosing spondylitis. TCRdb reprocessed the 5' RACE reads with MiXCR, giving one entry per CDR3 protein. The table has over 600,000 distinct CDR3 sequences, 19% seen once; the top ten hold roughly a fifth. The sequenced material came from blood, either unsorted or a sorted T cell fraction (not recorded which). These receptors were collected from a male donor with ankylosing spondylitis. The CDR3 runs from the conserved cysteine through the conserved F or W. The D gene is left open where the match is weak. Only some rows state a clone size, as once, few, many or a class for expanded clones.

J gene: TRBJ2-2; D gene: -; clone size: many; V gene: TRBV25-1; CDR3 DNA: TGTGCCAGCAGGGATCTATGGACCGGGGAGCTGTTTTTT; CDR3 protein: CASRDLWTGELFF
J gene: TRBJ2-2; D gene: -; clone size: -; V gene: TRBV10-2; CDR3 DNA: TGCGCCAGCAGTGTAAACCCCGGATGGGTTTCGGTTGAGAAAGGGGCCGGGGAGCTGTTTTTT; CDR3 protein: CASSVNPGWVSVEKGAGELFF
J gene: TRBJ1-2; D gene: -; clone size: many; V gene: TRBV28; CDR3 DNA: TGTGCCAGCAGTTCGGACTATGGCTACACCTTC; CDR3 protein: CASSSDYGYTF
J gene: TRBJ2-7; D gene: TRBD2; clone size: -; V gene: TRBV7-9; CDR3 DNA: TGTGCCAGCAGCTCCGGACTAGCGCGGGTCTACGAGCAGTACTTC; CDR3 protein: CASSSGLARVYEQYF
J gene: TRBJ1-5; D gene: TRBD1; clone size: -; V gene: TRBV2; CDR3 DNA: TGTGCCAGCACCGGCCAGGACAGGGTCAATCAGCCCCAGCATTTT; CDR3 protein: CASTGQDRVNQPQHF
J gene: TRBJ2-7; D gene: -; clone size: few; V gene: TRBV20-1; CDR3 DNA: TGCAGTGCAAAGACTACGAATTCCTACGAGCAGTACTTC; CDR3 protein: CSAKTTNSYEQYF
J gene: TRBJ1-1; D gene: -; clone size: few; V gene: TRBV18; CDR3 DNA: TGTGCCAGCTCACCACCGGAGGGATTCAGGGCTGAAGCTTTCTTT; CDR3 protein: CASSPPEGFRAEAFF
J gene: TRBJ2-1; D gene: TRBD2; clone size: -; V gene: TRBV5-1; CDR3 DNA: TGCGCCAGCAGCTGGGTACTAGCGGGAGGTAACTACAATGAGCAGTTCTTC; CDR3 protein: CASSWVLAGGNYNEQFF
J gene: TRBJ2-2; D gene: TRBD1; clone size: few; V gene: TRBV20-1; CDR3 DNA: TGCAGTGCTGTCGGACAGGGAACCACCGGGGAGCTGTTTTTT; CDR3 protein: CSAVGQGTTGELFF
J gene: TRBJ2-1; D gene: -; clone size: -; V gene: TRBV3-1; CDR3 DNA: TGTGCCGCCGCGCCCACAAATGGCAATGAGCAGTTCTTC; CDR3 protein: CAAAPTNGNEQFF
J gene: TRBJ2-3; D gene: -; clone size: many; V gene: TRBV27; CDR3 DNA: TGTGCCAGCAGTTTGGGGCTAGATGCAGATACGCAGTATTTT; CDR3 protein: CASSLGLDADTQYF
J gene: TRBJ2-2; D gene: -; clone size: many; V gene: TRBV12-3/TRBV12-4; CDR3 DNA: TGTGCCAGCAAGGAACACAGAAGTGGTACCGGGGAGCTGTTTTTT; CDR3 protein: CASKEHRSGTGELFF
J gene: TRBJ1-3; D gene: TRBD1; clone size: -; V gene: TRBV20-1; CDR3 DNA: TGCAGTGCAATCCACGCATCAGGGGGCTCTGGAAACACCATATATTTT; CDR3 protein: CSAIHASGGSGNTIYF
J gene: TRBJ1-4; D gene: -; clone size: -; V gene: TRBV2; CDR3 DNA: TGTGCCAGCCTTGGACAGCCCCTCGTTGGCGAAAAACTGTTTTTT; CDR3 protein: CASLGQPLVGEKLFF
J gene: TRBJ1-2; D gene: -; clone size: -; V gene: TRBV7-2; CDR3 DNA: TGTGCCAGCAGCGTGACCATAGTAGGCTACACCTTC; CDR3 protein: CASSVTIVGYTF
J gene: TRBJ2-7; D gene: -; clone size: few; V gene: TRBV7-6; CDR3 DNA: TGTGCCAGCAGCTACAGGGCTAGCGAATACTACGAGCAGTACTTC; CDR3 protein: CASSYRASEYYEQYF
J gene: TRBJ2-7; D gene: -; clone size: few; V gene: TRBV16; CDR3 DNA: TGTGCCAGCAGCCAATCCGAGGGTTCCCGCTACGAGCAGTACTTC; CDR3 protein: CASSQSEGSRYEQYF
J gene: TRBJ2-7; D gene: -; clone size: -; V gene: TRBV25-1; CDR3 DNA: TGTGCCAGCAGTGAATCTGGGTGGGGGCAGGGAGACCCCTACGAGCAGTACTTC; CDR3 protein: CASSESGWGQGDPYEQYF
J gene: TRBJ2-1; D gene: -; clone size: -; V gene: TRBV29-1; CDR3 DNA: TGCAGCGTTGGAGACGGTCCCTACAATGAGCAGTTCTTC; CDR3 protein: CSVGDGPYNEQFF
J gene: TRBJ1-3; D gene: -; clone size: -; V gene: TRBV12-3/TRBV12-4; CDR3 DNA: TGTGCCAGCAGCACCCGGACCTCTGGAAACACCATATATTTT; CDR3 protein: CASSTRTSGNTIYF
J gene: TRBJ1-1; D gene: -; clone size: few; V gene: TRBV7-8; CDR3 DNA: TGTGCCAGCAGCTTAGCGGTAGTCGGGAACACTGAAGCTTTCTTT; CDR3 protein: CASSLAVVGNTEAFF
J gene: TRBJ1-5; D gene: -; clone size: -; V gene: TRBV6-1; CDR3 DNA: TGTGCCAGCAGAGCAGTTTATAGTCAGCCCCAGCATTTT; CDR3 protein: CASRAVYSQPQHF
J gene: TRBJ2-7; D gene: -; clone size: few; V gene: TRBV4-1; CDR3 DNA: TGCGCCAGCAGCCTACCAGGGGTGTTCGGGGAGCAGTACTTC; CDR3 protein: CASSLPGVFGEQYF
J gene: TRBJ2-2; D gene: -; clone size: -; V gene: TRBV18; CDR3 DNA: TGTGCCAGCTCACCACGCACCTCTACCTCGAACACCGGGGAGCTGTTTTTT; CDR3 protein: CASSPRTSTSNTGELFF
J gene: TRBJ1-1; D gene: -; clone size: few; V gene: TRBV2; CDR3 DNA: TGTGCCAGCAGCACTTTGAGGGTGAACACTGAAGCTTTCTTT; CDR3 protein: CASSTLRVNTEAFF
J gene: TRBJ2-3; D gene: -; clone size: -; V gene: TRBV6-1; CDR3 DNA: TGTGCCAGCAGTCCACTGGGGGAAAAACGGCCTACGCAGTATTTT; CDR3 protein: CASSPLGEKRPTQYF
J gene: TRBJ1-2; D gene: -; clone size: many; V gene: TRBV7-9; CDR3 DNA: TGTGCCAGCAGCTCCCGGTCGGGTGGCTACACCTTC; CDR3 protein: CASSSRSGGYTF
J gene: TRBJ2-3; D gene: -; clone size: few; V gene: TRBV28; CDR3 DNA: TGTGCACATCTTAGTCAGTCCGGGGATACGCAGTATTTT; CDR3 protein: CAHLSQSGDTQYF
J gene: TRBJ2-4; D gene: TRBD2; clone size: few; V gene: TRBV4-1; CDR3 DNA: TGCGCCAGCAGCAGAGCGGGGGGCGACACGATGGGAAACATTCAGTACTTC; CDR3 protein: CASSRAGGDTMGNIQYF
J gene: TRBJ2-7; D gene: -; clone size: -; V gene: TRBV20-1; CDR3 DNA: TGCAGTGCTAGAGATTTACTAGCACCAAGCTCCTACGAGCAGTACTTC; CDR3 protein: CSARDLLAPSSYEQYF
J gene: TRBJ2-1; D gene: TRBD2; clone size: once; V gene: TRBV20-1; CDR3 DNA: TGCTGTGCTAGAGTGGTTAGCGGGGGCCTAAGCTCCTACAATGAGCAGTTCTTC; CDR3 protein: CCARVVSGGLSSYNEQFF
J gene: TRBJ1-3; D gene: -; clone size: -; V gene: TRBV9; CDR3 DNA: TGTGCCAGCAGCGTAGAGGGGACAAACACCATATATTTT; CDR3 protein: CASSVEGTNTIYF
J gene: TRBJ1-4; D gene: TRBD1; clone size: -; V gene: TRBV3-1; CDR3 DNA: TGTGCCTCTCAGGGGGGGGTAGGCGACGAAAAACTGTTTTTT; CDR3 protein: CASQGGVGDEKLFF
J gene: TRBJ1-1; D gene: TRBD1; clone size: -; V gene: TRBV7-9; CDR3 DNA: TGTGCCAGCAGGACGACAGGGGCGGACACTGAAGCTTTCTTT; CDR3 protein: CASRTTGADTEAFF
J gene: TRBJ1-2; D gene: -; clone size: few; V gene: TRBV2; CDR3 DNA: TGTGCCAGCAGTGAAGCGTGGCGGGCAGAAGGCTACACCTTC; CDR3 protein: CASSEAWRAEGYTF
J gene: TRBJ2-1; D gene: -; clone size: -; V gene: TRBV7-2; CDR3 DNA: TGTGCCAGCAGCTTAGCGGTCTCAGCCTACAATGAGCAGTTCTTC; CDR3 protein: CASSLAVSAYNEQFF
J gene: TRBJ2-7; D gene: TRBD2; clone size: few; V gene: TRBV12-3/TRBV12-4; CDR3 DNA: TGTGCCAGCAGTCCGGGTACTAGCGGTCCTTACGAGCAGTACTTC; CDR3 protein: CASSPGTSGPYEQYF
J gene: TRBJ2-5; D gene: -; clone size: few; V gene: TRBV5-5; CDR3 DNA: TGTGCCAGCAGCTTGGCGTCGGGGAAGGGGGGGGAGACCCAGTACTTC; CDR3 protein: CASSLASGKGGETQYF
J gene: TRBJ2-7; D gene: TRBD1; clone size: few; V gene: TRBV5-6; CDR3 DNA: TGTGCCAGCAGCTTACAGGGGGGTTTATTCTCCTACGAGCAGTACTTC; CDR3 protein: CASSLQGGLFSYEQYF
J gene: TRBJ2-4; D gene: -; clone size: -; V gene: TRBV20-1; CDR3 DNA: TGCAGTGCTAGCGGGAGTTTAGCCAAAAACATTCAGTACTTC; CDR3 protein: CSASGSLAKNIQYF
J gene: TRBJ1-1; D gene: -; clone size: few; V gene: TRBV7-2; CDR3 DNA: TGTGCCAGCAGCTTCGGACAGCGGGGAAGATGCTTCTTT; CDR3 protein: CASSFGQRGRCFF
J gene: TRBJ2-7; D gene: -; clone size: -; V gene: TRBV5-1; CDR3 DNA: TGCGCCAGCACCGATGGATACCACTTTTACGAGCAGTACTTC; CDR3 protein: CASTDGYHFYEQYF
J gene: TRBJ1-5; D gene: -; clone size: few; V gene: TRBV27; CDR3 DNA: TGTGCCAGCAGTTTTAGGGCAAATCAGCCCCAGCATTTT; CDR3 protein: CASSFRANQPQHF
J gene: TRBJ2-1; D gene: TRBD2; clone size: -; V gene: TRBV30; CDR3 DNA: TGTGCCTGGAGCTTAGGACTAGAGTACAATGAGCAGTTCTTC; CDR3 protein: CAWSLGLEYNEQFF
J gene: TRBJ2-5; D gene: -; clone size: -; V gene: TRBV20-1; CDR3 DNA: TGCAGTGCTAGCGGGGCGCGGCAAGAGACCCAGTACTTC; CDR3 protein: CSASGARQETQYF
J gene: TRBJ2-6; D gene: -; clone size: -; V gene: TRBV12-3/TRBV12-4; CDR3 DNA: TGTGCCAGCAGTTCCTCCAGGGCTGGGGCCAACGTCCTGACTTTC; CDR3 protein: CASSSSRAGANVLTF
J gene: TRBJ2-7; D gene: -; clone size: -; V gene: TRBV6-5; CDR3 DNA: TGTGCCAGCAGTTACGCAGGTAGCTCCTACGAGCAGTACTTC; CDR3 protein: CASSYAGSSYEQYF
J gene: TRBJ1-2; D gene: -; clone size: -; V gene: TRBV6-2/TRBV6-3; CDR3 DNA: TGTGCCAGCAGTGACAAGTATGGCTACACCTTC; CDR3 protein: CASSDKYGYTF
J gene: TRBJ2-7; D gene: TRBD1; clone size: -; V gene: TRBV5-5; CDR3 DNA: TGTGCCAGCAGCCCGGGACAGGTCTTGAAGCAGTACTTC; CDR3 protein: CASSPGQVLKQYF
J gene: TRBJ2-1; D gene: -; clone size: -; V gene: TRBV11-1; CDR3 DNA: TGTGCCAGCAGCTGGTCCCAGGGATTGGGGGATGAGCAGTTCTTC; CDR3 protein: CASSWSQGLGDEQFF
J gene: TRBJ1-1; D gene: -; clone size: -; V gene: TRBV5-5; CDR3 DNA: TGTGCCAGCAGCTTGGTGATAGGGCTGAGCACTGAAGCTTTCTTT; CDR3 protein: CASSLVIGLSTEAFF
J gene: TRBJ2-7; D gene: TRBD1; clone size: -; V gene: TRBV12-3/TRBV12-4; CDR3 DNA: TGTGCCAGCAGCGGGACAGACGAGAATCCCTACGAGCAGTACTTC; CDR3 protein: CASSGTDENPYEQYF